This record looks at one T cell receptor beta chain sequence and its context. This record comes from a study of T cell changes during pregnancy in multiple sclerosis. Using immunoSEQ multiplex PCR, the repertoire was profiled, and TCRdb retains in-frame clones only, with some absent. This table holds some 30,000 clones, approximately 86% found once. Trimming cost V 4 bases and J 1 base, with 11 bases left between them. The CDR3 sequence is 14 residues long. Germline CDR1 and CDR2: SGDLS and YYNGEE. Sequenced here: CD8+ T cells from peripheral blood mononuclear cells, sampled before pregnancy. The origin of this receptor is a female donor with multiple sclerosis, enrolled in a pregnancy study. The chain is built from TRBV9 and TRBJ1-1, with a tentative D call TRBD1 (6 bases). CDR3 DNA sequence: TGTGCCAGCAGCCTCCAGGACAGGAACACTGAAGCTTTCTTT. Its protein product is CASSLQDRNTEAFF. Combining the CDR3 with reference TRBV9 and TRBJ1-1 gives the whole variable domain DSGVTQTPKHLITATGQRVTLRCSPRSGDLSVYWYQQSLDQGLQFLIQYYNGEERAKGNILERFSAQQFPDLHSELNLSSLELGDSALYFCASSLQDRNTEAFFGQGTRLTVV.